The clone carrying this T cell receptor (beta chain) has a count of ten or more. The data are from a study of T-cell reconstitution after alpha-beta-depleted transplantation in children. This CDR3 spans 14 amino acids. V was shortened by 4 bases and J by 0 bases, with 6 bases between the two germline ends. In germline, CDR1 is KGHDR, CDR2 SFDVKD. Unique molecular identifiers featured in how the TCRbeta library was prepared. TCRdb reprocessed the PCR reads with MiXCR, giving one entry per CDR3 protein. The table shows about 240,000 distinct CDR3 sequences, with around 12% occurring only once. This sequence originates from a human donor who donated a stem cell graft to a child with acute lymphoblastic leukemia. Sequenced material: PBMCs from the stem cell graft donor, taken from the stem cell graft. The rearrangement links TRBV24-1 to TRBJ1-5; D is ambiguous. The CDR3 reads CATSDSYSNQPQHF. CDR3 coding DNA: TGTGCCACCAGTGACAGCTATAGCAATCAGCCCCAGCATTTT.